The 2 T cell receptor beta chains in this list originate from one sample, sequenced in a study of somatic mutations in cytotoxic T cells in rheumatoid arthritis. The table came from immunoSEQ multiplex PCR; TCRdb's copy has only in-frame clones and leaves some out. The sample carries 18,000 or so clones, more than 60% recorded once. The sample consisted of CD8+ T cells sorted from blood. The receptors were sampled from a woman aged 55-69 years in good health.

The V call is TRBV27, the J call TRBJ2-7, with 8 bases that match TRBD2. J was trimmed by 3 bases and V by 6 bases; bases with no gene match: 7. Germline V CDR1 and CDR2: MNHEY, SMNVEV (reference sequence). This CDR3 comprises 14 residues. CDR3 DNA: TGTGCCAGCAGCCGTAGCGGGACTGACTACGAGCAGTACTTC. It yields the protein CASSRSGTDYEQYF.

This chain uses TRBV9 with TRBJ2-7; D gene ambiguous. The CDR3 is made up of 14 amino acids. Germline CDR1 reads SGDLS; CDR2 reads YYNGEE. V was clipped by 0 bases and J by 2 bases, with 9 bases between them. CDR3 coding DNA: TGTGCCAGCAGCGTAGGGCAACAGCCCTACGAGCAGTACTTC. Protein: CASSVGQQPYEQYF.